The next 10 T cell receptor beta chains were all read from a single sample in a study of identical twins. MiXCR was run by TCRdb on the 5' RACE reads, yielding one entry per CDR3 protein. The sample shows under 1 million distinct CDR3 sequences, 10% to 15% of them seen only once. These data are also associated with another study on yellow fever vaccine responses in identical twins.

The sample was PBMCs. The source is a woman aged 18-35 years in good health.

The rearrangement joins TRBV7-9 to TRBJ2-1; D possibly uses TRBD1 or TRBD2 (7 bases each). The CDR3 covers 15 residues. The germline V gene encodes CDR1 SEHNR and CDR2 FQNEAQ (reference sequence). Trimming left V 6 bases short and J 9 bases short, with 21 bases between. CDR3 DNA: TGTGCCAGCAGTGATACGGGACAGCCGGGGGGTGAGCAGTTCTTC. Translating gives CASSDTGQPGGEQFF.

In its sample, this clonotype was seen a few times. CDR3 in amino acids: CAIRTNSYNEQFF. The CDR3 nucleotides read TGTGCCATTAGGACAAATTCCTACAATGAGCAGTTCTTC. The chain links TRBV10-3 to TRBJ2-1; D is perhaps TRBD1 (5 bases). Germline V gene sequence: CDR1 ENHRY, CDR2 SYGVKD. Trimming removed 9 bases from V and 1 base from J, with 10 bases in between. The CDR3 runs 13 residues.

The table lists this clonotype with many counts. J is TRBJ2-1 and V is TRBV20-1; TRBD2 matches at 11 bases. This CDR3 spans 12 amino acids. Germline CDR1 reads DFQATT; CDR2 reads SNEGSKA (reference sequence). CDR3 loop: CRILAGGPSKFF. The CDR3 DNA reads TGCAGGATTCTAGCGGGGGGCCCGAGCAAGTTCTTC.

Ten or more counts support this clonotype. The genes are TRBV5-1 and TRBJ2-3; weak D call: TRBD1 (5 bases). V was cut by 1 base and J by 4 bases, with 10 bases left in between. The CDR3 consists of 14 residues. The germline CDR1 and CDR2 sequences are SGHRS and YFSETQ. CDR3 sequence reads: CASSLRVGADTQYF. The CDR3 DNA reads TGCGCCAGCAGCTTGCGAGTAGGGGCAGATACGCAGTATTTT.

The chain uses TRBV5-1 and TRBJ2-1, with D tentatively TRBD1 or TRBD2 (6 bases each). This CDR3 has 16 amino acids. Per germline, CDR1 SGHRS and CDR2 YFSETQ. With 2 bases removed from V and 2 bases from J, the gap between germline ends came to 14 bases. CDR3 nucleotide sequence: TGCGCCAGCAGCTTCGGGGGCGGGCCTGCCTACAATGAGCAGTTCTTC. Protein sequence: CASSFGGGPAYNEQFF.

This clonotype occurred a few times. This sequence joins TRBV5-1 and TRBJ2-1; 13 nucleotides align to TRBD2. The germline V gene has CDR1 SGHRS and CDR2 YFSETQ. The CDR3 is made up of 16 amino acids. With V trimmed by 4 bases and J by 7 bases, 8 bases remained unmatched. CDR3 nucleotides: TGCGCCAGCAGCCCGGGGACTAGCGGGATTTGGAATGAGCAGTTCTTC. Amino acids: CASSPGTSGIWNEQFF.

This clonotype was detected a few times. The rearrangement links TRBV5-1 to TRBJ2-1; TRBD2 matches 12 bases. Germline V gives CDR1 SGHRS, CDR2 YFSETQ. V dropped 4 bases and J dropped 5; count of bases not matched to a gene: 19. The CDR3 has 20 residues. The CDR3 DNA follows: TGCGCCAGCAGCGGGCGACTAGCGGGGGAGCTTAACCCTCATCACAATGAGCAGTTCTTC. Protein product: CASSGRLAGELNPHHNEQFF.

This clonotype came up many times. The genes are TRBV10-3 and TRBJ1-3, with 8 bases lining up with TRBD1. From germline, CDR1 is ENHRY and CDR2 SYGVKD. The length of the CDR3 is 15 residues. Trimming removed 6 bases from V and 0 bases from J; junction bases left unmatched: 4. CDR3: CAISPGTGSGNTIYF. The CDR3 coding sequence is TGTGCCATCAGCCCTGGGACAGGCTCTGGAAACACCATATATTTT.

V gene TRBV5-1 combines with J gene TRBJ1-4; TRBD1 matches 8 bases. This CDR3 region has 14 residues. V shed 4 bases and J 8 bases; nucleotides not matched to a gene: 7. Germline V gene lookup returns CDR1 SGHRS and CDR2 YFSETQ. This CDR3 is CASSKDRAREKLFF. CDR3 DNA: TGCGCCAGCAGCAAGGACAGGGCCCGGGAAAAACTGTTTTTT.

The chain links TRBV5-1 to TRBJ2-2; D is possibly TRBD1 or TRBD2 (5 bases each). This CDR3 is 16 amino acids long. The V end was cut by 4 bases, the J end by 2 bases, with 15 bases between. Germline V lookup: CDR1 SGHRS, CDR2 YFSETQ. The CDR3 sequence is CASSKHRDLNTGELFF. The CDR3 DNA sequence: TGCGCCAGCAGCAAGCACCGGGACCTTAACACCGGGGAGCTGTTTTTT.